A single sample gave rise to the 14 T cell receptor beta chains below, sequenced in a study of CD8+CD57+ T cells in acquired aplastic anemia. Genomic DNA, the template, was used for profiling of the TCR beta VDJ and CDR3. TCRdb reanalysed the reads using MiXCR and keeps one entry per CDR3 protein. The sample lists about 220,000 distinct CDR3 sequences, 34% occurring once. The sample consisted of sorted CD4+, CD8+, or CD8+CD57+ T cells (not recorded which) from PBMCs. The origin of the receptors is a human donor in good health, serving as a control.

Regarding this clonotype: A read error may account for a junction end that differs from germline. The V gene is TRBV2, the J gene TRBJ1-1; D remains unclear. The CDR3 totals 15 residues. Germline CDR1 and CDR2: SNHLY and FYNNEI. The CDR3 protein is CASLPVHRRNTKAFF. In DNA, the CDR3 is TGTGCCAGCCTCCCCGTCCATCGTAGGAACACTAAAGCTTTCTTT.

This clonotype was seen ten or more times. The chain employs TRBV7-8 and TRBJ2-2; unclear D gene. V was shortened by 1 base and J by 0 bases, with 3 bases between the two germline ends. The length of the CDR3 is 14 residues. Germline V gives CDR1 SGHVS, CDR2 FQNEAQ. DNA of the CDR3: TGTGCCAGCAGCTTAGGCACGAACACCGGGGAGCTGTTTTTT. Amino acid sequence: CASSLGTNTGELFF. Together with reference TRBV7-8 and TRBJ2-2, the CDR3 gives the full variable domain: GAGVSQSPRYKVAKRGQDVALRCDPISGHVSLFWYQQALGQGPEFLTYFQNEAQLDKSGLPSDRFFAERPEGSVSTLKIQRTQQEDSAVYLCASSLGTNTGELFFGEGSRLTVL.

This clonotype was detected many times. V usage is TRBV6-5 and J usage is TRBJ2-1, with a weak D call TRBD1 (5 bases). CDR1 and CDR2 (germline): MNHEY, SVGAGI. Trimming cost V 2 bases and J 3 bases, with 5 bases left between them. This CDR3 is built from 13 residues. The CDR3 DNA reads TGTGCCAGCAGTTACGACAGCTACAATGAGCAGTTCTTC. It encodes CASSYDSYNEQFF.

This clonotype was recorded a few times. The chain has TRBV20-1 and TRBJ2-1; a possible D gene is TRBD2 (6 bases). The CDR3 covers 17 residues. CDR1 is DFQATT, CDR2 SNEGSKA, per germline (reference sequence). Trimming cost V 0 bases and J 2 bases, with 17 bases left between them. CDR3 bases: TGCAGTGCTAGAGATTCGAGCGGGCCAAACCCCTACAATGAGCAGTTCTTC. The encoded protein is CSARDSSGPNPYNEQFF.

This clonotype was observed at least ten times. The genes are TRBV7-2 and TRBJ2-3; 8 nucleotides match TRBD2. CDR3 size: 15 residues. After removal of 5 bases from V and 8 bases from J, the junction contained 12 bases not matched to a gene. In germline, CDR1 is SGHTA, CDR2 FQGNSA. The CDR3 region is CASSPGWGLGGTQYF. The CDR3 DNA sequence: TGTGCCAGCAGCCCCGGATGGGGACTAGGTGGTACGCAGTATTTT.

The table lists this clonotype with many counts. CDR3 amino acids: CSVSQGNRETQYF. The CDR3 nucleotides are TGCAGCGTCTCTCAGGGGAATCGAGAGACCCAGTACTTC. The rearrangement joins TRBV29-1 to TRBJ2-5; D possibly corresponds to TRBD1 (6 bases). Trimming removed 6 bases at V and 4 bases at J, with 15 bases between. This CDR3 is built from 13 residues. CDR1 is SQVTM and CDR2 is ANQGSEA in the germline V gene.

Concerning this clonotype: This could be a read error, since a much larger clone is one nucleotide away. This chain uses TRBV9 with TRBJ2-5; 9 positions match TRBD2. In germline, CDR1 is SGDLS, CDR2 YYNGEE. This CDR3 region has 15 residues. In nucleotides, the CDR3 is TGTGCCAGCAGCGTACTAGCGGGGCTCCAAGAGACCCAGCACTTC. Amino acid sequence: CASSVLAGLQETQHF.

This clonotype has a count of ten or more. The chain recombines TRBV24-1 with TRBJ1-1; unclear D gene. The V gene's germline CDR1 is KGHDR and CDR2 SFDVKD. This CDR3 contains 13 residues. V was shortened by 5 bases and J by 7 bases, with 13 bases between the two germline ends. CDR3 sequence reads: CATSAIGSNEAFF. Written as DNA, the CDR3 is TGTGCCACCAGTGCCATCGGGAGTAATGAAGCTTTCTTT.

This chain uses TRBV24-1 with TRBJ1-5, with 8 bases lining up with TRBD1. The ends lost 3 bases at V and 6 bases at J; junction bases unmatched: 3. The CDR3 is 14 amino acids. Germline lookup yields CDR1 KGHDR and CDR2 SFDVKD. DNA for the CDR3: TGTGCCACCAGTGATGGACAGGGATCTCAGCCCCAGCATTTT. It is translated as CATSDGQGSQPQHF.

The table lists this clonotype with many counts. The chain couples TRBV12-3 or TRBV12-4 to TRBJ1-2; no firm D call. The germline V and J ends were trimmed by 7 bases and 1 base, with 13 bases remaining between them. The CDR3 loop spans 14 amino acids. The CDR3: CASNLTPNNYGYTF. The CDR3 bases are TGTGCCAGCAATCTGACACCGAATAACTATGGCTACACCTTC.

This clonotype was seen once. The chain employs TRBV29-1 and TRBJ1-1; no reliable D call. The germline V and J ends were trimmed by 4 bases and 3 bases, with 6 bases remaining between them. From germline, CDR1 is SQVTM and CDR2 ANQGSEA. This CDR3 is 11 amino acids long. CDR3 region: CSVGEDTEAFF. CDR3 in DNA: TGCAGCGTTGGGGAGGACACTGAAGCTTTCTTT. Combining the CDR3 with reference TRBV29-1 and TRBJ1-1 gives the whole variable domain SAVISQKPSRDICQRGTSLTIQCQVDSQVTMMFWYRQQPGQSLTLIATANQGSEATYESGFVIDKFPISRPNLTFSTLTVSNMSPEDSSIYLCSVGEDTEAFFGQGTRLTVV.

This clonotype was found once. No conserved phenylalanine or tryptophan ends this CDR3, so it is likely a read error. The gene calls are TRBV7-2 and TRBJ2-1, with D perhaps matching TRBD1 (6 bases). The CDR3 length is 15 residues. Trimming removed 0 bases at V and 1 base at J, with 7 bases between. The germline gives CDR1 SGHTA, CDR2 FQGNSA. The CDR3 region is CASSLAGTSYNEQFS. The CDR3 DNA reads TGTGCCAGCAGCTTAGCTGGGACATCCTACAATGAGCAGTTCTCC.

In this sample, this clonotype turned up many times. This chain connects TRBV7-9 to TRBJ2-1; D remains ambiguous. The CDR3 contains 12 residues. V was trimmed by 10 bases and J by 7 bases, leaving 14 bases between them. Germline V CDR1 and CDR2: SEHNR, FQNEAQ (reference sequence). CDR3 residues: CATYGLDNEQFF. As DNA, the CDR3 is TGTGCCACCTACGGTTTGGATAATGAGCAGTTCTTC.

This clonotype was counted a few times. V and J are TRBV11-2 and TRBJ2-1; 7 nucleotides line up with TRBD1. Germline loops: CDR1 SGHAT, CDR2 FQNNGV. Trimming at V came to 5 bases and at J to 7 bases, leaving 20 bases not matched to a gene. The CDR3 length is 18 residues. This CDR3 is CASSLRDSTPFLINEQFF. CDR3 coding DNA: TGTGCCAGCAGCCTCCGGGACAGCACACCTTTCCTTATTAATGAGCAGTTCTTC.